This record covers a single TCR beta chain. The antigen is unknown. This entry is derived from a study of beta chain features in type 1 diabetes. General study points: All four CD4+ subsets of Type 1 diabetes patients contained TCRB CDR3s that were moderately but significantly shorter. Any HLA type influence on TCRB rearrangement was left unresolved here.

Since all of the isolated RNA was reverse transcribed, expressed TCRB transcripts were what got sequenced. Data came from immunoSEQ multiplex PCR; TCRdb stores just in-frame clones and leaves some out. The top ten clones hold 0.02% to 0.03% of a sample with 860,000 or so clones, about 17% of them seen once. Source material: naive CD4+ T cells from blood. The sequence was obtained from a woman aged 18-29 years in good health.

The DNA of the CDR3 is TGCGCCAGCAGCTTGGCGGGGACTCTAACCTACGAGCAGTACTTC. This translates into CASSLAGTLTYEQYF. The V and J genes are TRBV5-1 and TRBJ2-7; TRBD2 is a possible D gene (6 bases). Trimming removed 0 bases from V and 2 bases from J, with 12 bases in between. This CDR3 region has 15 residues. Germline loops: CDR1 SGHRS, CDR2 YFSETQ.